Below, one T cell receptor beta chain is given with its context. Per the germline V gene, CDR1 is SGHRS and CDR2 is YFSETQ. Losses at the gene ends were 2 bases for V and 5 bases for J; bases not matched to a gene: 7. The CDR3 contains 16 residues. This specimen comes from a study of cytomegalovirus exposure and HLA in healthy donors. In the PCR, 60 Vbeta and 13 Jbeta primers were used. TCRdb's copy holds only in-frame clones and misses some; the assay was immunoSEQ multiplex PCR. The sample includes about 180,000 clones, around 80% of them seen just once. Sequencing used PBMCs. The source of this sequence is a girl under 18 in good health and CMV-seropositive. The chain joins TRBV5-1 to TRBJ2-1; 10 nucleotides line up with TRBD2. CDR3 amino acids: CASSFKASGGNNEQFF. The DNA of the CDR3 is TGCGCCAGCAGCTTTAAGGCTAGCGGGGGAAACAATGAGCAGTTCTTC.